A single sample gave rise to the 27 T cell receptor beta chains below, sequenced in a study of blood T cell repertoires in COVID-19. TCRdb's table, derived via immunoSEQ multiplex PCR, lists solely in-frame clones and lacks some. The table lists 40,000 to 55,000 clones, roughly 80% of them singletons. What was sequenced was peripheral blood. Receptor source: a man aged 50-60 years with active COVID-19.

J is TRBJ2-7 and V is TRBV4-1; 9 nucleotides agree with TRBD1. The germline CDR1 and CDR2 sequences are MGHRA and YSYEKL. The CDR3 is 16 amino acids. V was pared by 0 bases and J by 2 bases, with 5 bases of the junction left unmatched. CDR3 nucleotide sequence: TGCGCCAGCAGCCAAGATGGGACAGGGAGTCCCTACGAGCAGTACTTC. This gives the protein CASSQDGTGSPYEQYF.

Only one count was recorded for this clone. The chain links TRBV28 to TRBJ1-5; no clear D. The V gene lost 6 bases and the J gene lost 3 bases, with 15 bases spanning the gap. Per the germline V gene, CDR1 is MDHEN and CDR2 is SYDVKM. The length of the CDR3 is 15 residues. The CDR3 sequence is CASRGSGYYNQPQHF. In DNA form, the CDR3 reads TGTGCCAGCAGGGGTTCGGGATACTACAATCAGCCCCAGCATTTT.

This chain uses TRBV6-5 with TRBJ2-2; 7 bases fit TRBD1. The ends lost 4 bases at V and 0 bases at J; junction bases unmatched: 2. The CDR3 covers 15 residues. Germline CDR1 is MNHEY and CDR2 is SVGAGI. Here the CDR3 reads CASSSGTANTGELFF. CDR3 sequence (DNA): TGTGCCAGCAGTTCCGGGACAGCGAACACCGGGGAGCTGTTTTTT.

This chain connects TRBV7-8 to TRBJ2-3, with unresolved D. Between the trimmed V and J ends, which lost 1 base and 1 base, there was a span of 9 bases. CDR1 and CDR2 from the germline V gene are SGHVS and FQNEAQ. The CDR3 consists of 15 residues. The CDR3 DNA sequence: TGTGCCAGCAGCTTAGGGGCTACCCGCACAGATACGCAGTATTTT. This codes for CASSLGATRTDTQYF.

The rearrangement links TRBV12-3 or TRBV12-4 to TRBJ1-5, with D hard to call. The V end was cut by 2 bases, the J end by 11 bases, with 13 bases between. This CDR3 region has 13 residues. This CDR3 is CASSLSRWEAQHF. The DNA for the CDR3 is TGTGCCAGCAGTTTATCCCGTTGGGAGGCCCAGCATTTT.

The chain has TRBV28 and TRBJ1-5; TRBD1 is a possible D gene (6 bases). This CDR3 is 15 amino acids long. Trimming pared 8 bases from V and 0 bases from J, leaving 14 bases between. Germline assignment: CDR1 MDHEN and CDR2 SYDVKM. CDR3 in DNA: TGTGCCAGCGGGGGGGCTCCGAATAGCAATCAGCCCCAGCATTTT. Translating it yields CASGGAPNSNQPQHF.

J is TRBJ2-2 and V is TRBV5-1; D is possibly TRBD2 (5 bases). The CDR3 sequence is 14 residues long. The V end lost 1 base, the J end lost 3 bases, and 7 bases lay between the germline ends. Germline V CDR1 and CDR2: SGHRS, YFSETQ. This chain's CDR3 is CASSLSGYTGELFF. The CDR3 DNA sequence: TGCGCCAGCAGCTTGAGCGGTTACACCGGGGAGCTGTTTTTT.

The chain is built from TRBV7-9 and TRBJ2-4; 7 nucleotides agree with TRBD1. The germline CDR1 and CDR2 sequences are SEHNR and FQNEAQ (reference sequence). J was trimmed by 0 bases and V by 3 bases; bases with no gene match: 5. The CDR3 consists of 16 residues. The CDR3 reads CASSFATGVAKNIQYF. The DNA for the CDR3 is TGTGCCAGCAGCTTCGCCACAGGGGTAGCCAAAAACATTCAGTACTTC.

The rearrangement links TRBV2 to TRBJ2-1; 7 bases map to TRBD1. Germline CDR1 and CDR2: SNHLY and FYNNEI. This CDR3 comprises 12 residues. Losses at the gene ends were 8 bases for V and 4 bases for J; bases not matched to a gene: 2. The CDR3 DNA follows: TGTGCCAGCGGGACAGCTTACAATGAGCAGTTCTTC. It yields the protein CASGTAYNEQFF. Combining the CDR3 with reference TRBV2 and TRBJ2-1 gives the whole variable domain EPEVTQTPSHQVTQMGQEVILRCVPISNHLYFYWYRQILGQKVEFLVSFYNNEISEKSEIFDDQFSVERPDGSNFTLKIRSTKLEDSAMYFCASGTAYNEQFFGPGTRLTVL.

The V call is TRBV28, the J call TRBJ1-2; 7 bases are a match to TRBD1. The V segment lost 1 base and the J segment 4 bases; nucleotides outside the gene matches: 12. This CDR3 spans 17 amino acids. In germline, CDR1 is MDHEN, CDR2 SYDVKM. Here the CDR3 reads CASSLFGGGLMTYGYTF. The CDR3 region has the DNA TGTGCCAGCAGTTTATTTGGAGGGGGCCTTATGACCTATGGCTACACCTTC.

The V call is TRBV7-2, the J call TRBJ1-5; TRBD1 matches 9 bases. Germline lookup yields CDR1 SGHTA and CDR2 FQGNSA. J was trimmed by 1 base and V by 4 bases; bases with no gene match: 2. This CDR3 has 15 residues. CDR3 DNA sequence: TGTGCCAGCAGCTCCGGGACAGGGAGCAATCAGCCCCAGCATTTT. Amino acids: CASSSGTGSNQPQHF.

CDR3 coding DNA: TGTGCCAGCAGTTATCCGGGGGGCGGAACAGATACGCAGTATTTT. Translating gives CASSYPGGGTDTQYF. V gene TRBV6-2 or TRBV6-3 combines with J gene TRBJ2-3; D may be TRBD2 (7 bases). This CDR3 contains 15 residues. Germline assignment: CDR1 MNHEY and CDR2 SVGEGT. V shed 3 bases and J shed 3 bases, with 13 bases lying between them.

The chain combines TRBV7-2 with TRBJ2-3; the D is unclear. The CDR3 consists of 16 residues. V shed 3 bases and J shed 0 bases, with 13 bases lying between them. CDR1 SGHTA and CDR2 FQGNSA come from the germline V gene. CDR3 coding DNA: TGTGCCAGCAGCTTTCAGGTAACTGCCAGCACAGATACGCAGTATTTT. Translating gives CASSFQVTASTDTQYF.

This clone was detected only once. The chain has TRBV4-2 and TRBJ2-5; 8 bases agree with TRBD1. Germline V gene lookup returns CDR1 LGHNA and CDR2 YNFKEQ. The trim removed 2 bases at V and 5 bases at J, leaving 16 bases unmatched. The CDR3 extends over 18 amino acids. The CDR3 spells CASSQYRTGLGMEETQYF. The CDR3 region has the DNA TGTGCCAGCAGCCAATACCGGACAGGGTTAGGGATGGAGGAGACCCAGTACTTC.

Points on this clone: The sample carries other DNA sequences with the same CDR3. The genes are TRBV10-2 and TRBJ1-2; maybe TRBD1 (5 bases). Between the trimmed V and J ends, which lost 6 bases and 4 bases, there was a span of 12 bases. There are 13 residues in the CDR3. In germline, CDR1 is WSHSY, CDR2 SAAADI. In DNA form, the CDR3 reads TGCGCCAGCAGCGACGGACAAGTCTATGGCTACACCTTC. Its translation: CASSDGQVYGYTF.

This clone has only one observation. The CDR3 nucleotides are TGTGCCAGCAGCTTGGGATCAGGGCTAGCCAAAAACATTCAGTACTTC. Translated: CASSLGSGLAKNIQYF. This rearrangement joins TRBV5-6 to TRBJ2-4; TRBD1 is a possible D gene (5 bases). V lost 0 bases and J 0 bases, leaving 10 bases between the germline ends. CDR1 and CDR2 from the germline V gene are SGHDT and YYEEEE. This CDR3 contains 16 residues.

The genes are TRBV6-5 and TRBJ1-5, with no clear D. The length of the CDR3 is 16 residues. Trimming pared 0 bases from V and 0 bases from J, leaving 9 bases between. CDR1 is MNHEY and CDR2 is SVGAGI in the germline V gene. As DNA, the CDR3 is TGTGCCAGCAGTTACTCGCCAGAATATAGCAATCAGCCCCAGCATTTT. Protein product: CASSYSPEYSNQPQHF.

The chain links TRBV9 to TRBJ1-4; D possibly corresponds to TRBD1 (6 bases). The CDR3 has 15 amino acids. Trimming stripped 0 bases from V and 5 bases from J, with 11 bases between. Germline V lookup: CDR1 SGDLS, CDR2 YYNGEE. The CDR3 DNA is TGTGCCAGCAGCGTAGAGGGGGTCCTGAATGAAAAACTGTTTTTT. This translates into CASSVEGVLNEKLFF.

The CDR3 reads CSVLKGAEQYF. Written as DNA, the CDR3 is TGCAGTGTCCTCAAAGGGGCCGAGCAGTACTTC. The chain joins TRBV20-1 to TRBJ2-7, with D possibly being TRBD1 (5 bases). The V gene lost 7 bases and the J gene lost 6 bases, with 13 bases spanning the gap. CDR3 length equals 11 residues. CDR1 is DFQATT, CDR2 SNEGSKA, per germline (reference sequence).

V is TRBV29-1 and J is TRBJ2-1; tentative D call: TRBD1 (6 bases). The CDR3 is 13 residues long. Germline V gene lookup returns CDR1 SQVTM and CDR2 ANQGSEA. Trimming shortened V by 6 bases and J by 6 bases, and 15 bases separated the two germline ends. CDR3 protein: CSVTPGHSNEQFF. CDR3 bases: TGCAGCGTCACCCCGGGACACAGCAATGAGCAGTTCTTC.

This clone was seen a handful of times. The chain carries TRBV2 and TRBJ1-5; D is perhaps TRBD1 (6 bases). In germline, CDR1 is SNHLY, CDR2 FYNNEI. The CDR3 is 14 residues long. Trimming cost V 2 bases and J 6 bases, with 11 bases left between them. CDR3 sequence: CASSEMGGGQPQHF. The CDR3 DNA follows: TGTGCCAGCAGTGAAATGGGAGGGGGTCAGCCCCAGCATTTT.

This clone was counted once. The rearrangement links TRBV6-5 to TRBJ2-7; D perhaps matches TRBD1 (5 bases). V was trimmed by 8 bases and J by 2 bases, leaving 16 bases between them. There are 14 residues in the CDR3. Germline V CDR1 and CDR2: MNHEY, SVGAGI. CDR3 sequence: CASSPRPGPYEQYF. CDR3 nucleotide sequence: TGTGCCAGCTCCCCCCGGCCAGGGCCCTACGAGCAGTACTTC.

In DNA form, the CDR3 reads TGTGCCAGTAGGAGGGGACAGACACTCTATGGCTACACCTTC. This gives the protein CASRRGQTLYGYTF. The chain joins TRBV19 to TRBJ1-2; the match to TRBD1 covers 7 bases. Trimming took 6 bases from V and 4 from J; bases not matched to a gene: 8. The CDR3 has 14 residues. Looked up from germline, CDR1 is LNHDA and CDR2 is SQIVND (reference sequence).

This clone was recorded only once. The CDR3 loop is CASSRTGRGNGYTF. The CDR3 nucleotides are TGTGCCAGCAGCCGGACAGGGCGAGGGAATGGCTACACCTTC. This chain uses TRBV2 with TRBJ1-2; 8 bases map to TRBD1. The CDR3 spans 14 residues. Germline CDR1 SNHLY, CDR2 FYNNEI. V lost 6 bases, J lost 6 bases, and 9 bases stayed unmatched.

The V gene is TRBV5-1, the J gene TRBJ1-4; TRBD1 matches 8 bases. Trimming removed 4 bases from V and 5 bases from J; junction bases left unmatched: 7. CDR1 SGHRS and CDR2 YFSETQ come from the germline V gene. The CDR3 is 15 amino acids. For the CDR3, the DNA is TGCGCCAGCAGCGTTCTCAGGGGGCGCAATGAAAAACTGTTTTTT. Its protein product is CASSVLRGRNEKLFF.

The chain combines TRBV5-6 with TRBJ2-3; D is possibly TRBD1 (6 bases). Germline CDR1 is SGHDT and CDR2 is YYEEEE. The V end lost 4 bases, the J end lost 2 bases, and 14 bases lay between the germline ends. This CDR3 spans 15 amino acids. This chain's CDR3 is CASSPIQGFTDTQYF. The CDR3 DNA is TGTGCCAGCAGCCCCATACAGGGATTCACAGATACGCAGTATTTT.

By share of the sample, this clone is medium-sized (0.01 to 0.1%). This chain uses TRBV28 with TRBJ2-1; perhaps TRBD2 as D (5 bases). This CDR3 is 15 amino acids long. Germline V lookup: CDR1 MDHEN, CDR2 SYDVKM. V was cut by 6 bases and J by 0 bases, with 12 bases left in between. CDR3 nucleotides: TGTGCCAGCAGGCTAGGTGAGGGCTCCTACAATGAGCAGTTCTTC. Its protein product is CASRLGEGSYNEQFF.